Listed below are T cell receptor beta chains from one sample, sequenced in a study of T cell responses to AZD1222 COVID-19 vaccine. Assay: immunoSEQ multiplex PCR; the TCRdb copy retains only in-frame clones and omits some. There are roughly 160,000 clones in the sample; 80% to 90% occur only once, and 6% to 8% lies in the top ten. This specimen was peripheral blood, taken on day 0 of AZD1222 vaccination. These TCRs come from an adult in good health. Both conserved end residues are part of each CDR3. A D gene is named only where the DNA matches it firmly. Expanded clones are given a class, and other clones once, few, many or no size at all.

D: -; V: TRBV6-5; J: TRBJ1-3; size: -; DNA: TGTGCCAGCAATGGGGGTTTGTCTGGAAACACCATATATTTT; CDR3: CASNGGLSGNTIYF
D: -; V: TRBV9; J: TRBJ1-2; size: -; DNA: TGTGCCAGCAGTTCTCCCTATGGAGGTCGGCAGGGACCTGCTAACTATGGCTACACCTTC; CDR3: CASSSPYGGRQGPANYGYTF
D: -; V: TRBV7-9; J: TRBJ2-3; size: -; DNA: TGTGCCAGCAGCGGAGACGGGGGTCCCACAGATACGCAGTATTTT; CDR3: CASSGDGGPTDTQYF
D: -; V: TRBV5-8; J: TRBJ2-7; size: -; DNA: TGTGCCCGAGAAACAGCATACCCTGGTTACGAGCAGTACTTC; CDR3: CARETAYPGYEQYF
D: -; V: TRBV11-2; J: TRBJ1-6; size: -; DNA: TGTGCCAGCAGCTCCACTGCTCAGGTTTCACCCCTCCACTTT; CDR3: CASSSTAQVSPLHF
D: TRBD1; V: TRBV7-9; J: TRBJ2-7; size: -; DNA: TGTGCCAGCAGCCCCGGGACAGGCTCCTACGAGCAGTACTTC; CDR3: CASSPGTGSYEQYF
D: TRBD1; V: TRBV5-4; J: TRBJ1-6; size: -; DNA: TGTGCCAGCAGCCCACTCGGAGGGGACAGGGGTGTTGCTCCCCTCCACTTT; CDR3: CASSPLGGDRGVAPLHF
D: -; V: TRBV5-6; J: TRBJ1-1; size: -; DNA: TGTGCCAGCAGCAAGACTGATGAAGCTTTCTTT; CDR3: CASSKTDEAFF
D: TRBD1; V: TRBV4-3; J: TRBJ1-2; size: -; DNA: TGCGCCAGCAGCCAAGATCAGCTTGGGACAGGATATGGCTACACCTTC; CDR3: CASSQDQLGTGYGYTF
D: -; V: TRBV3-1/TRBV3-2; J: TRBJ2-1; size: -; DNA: TGTGCCAGCAGCCTCACAGGGAATAGTATGGGTGAGCAGTTCTTC; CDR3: CASSLTGNSMGEQFF
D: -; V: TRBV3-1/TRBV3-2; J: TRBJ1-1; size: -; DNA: TGTGCCAGCAGCCGCGGGACGGCGGCTGAAGCTTTCTTT; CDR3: CASSRGTAAEAFF
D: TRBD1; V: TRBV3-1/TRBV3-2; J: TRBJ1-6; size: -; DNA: TGTGCCAGCGGGACAGAGAATTCACCCCTCCACTTT; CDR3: CASGTENSPLHF
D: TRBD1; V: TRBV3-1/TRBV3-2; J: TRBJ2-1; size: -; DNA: TGTGCCAGCAGCCACAACAGGGGGCTGACATACAATGAGCAGTTCTTC; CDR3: CASSHNRGLTYNEQFF
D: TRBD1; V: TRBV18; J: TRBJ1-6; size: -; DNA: TGTGCCAGCTCACCAGCCCGTCAGGGGGATTCACCCCTCCACTTT; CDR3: CASSPARQGDSPLHF
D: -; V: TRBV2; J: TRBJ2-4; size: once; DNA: TGTGCCAGCAGTGTAGGGCTAACGGGCCACTTC; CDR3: CASSVGLTGHF
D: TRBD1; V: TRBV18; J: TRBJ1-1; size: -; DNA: TGTGCCAGCTCACCCCAGACAGGGTCGAACACTGAAGCTTTCTTT; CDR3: CASSPQTGSNTEAFF
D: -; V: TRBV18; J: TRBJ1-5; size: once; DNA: TGTGCCAGCTCTCGCGGACAGAATCAGCCCCAGCATTTT; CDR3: CASSRGQNQPQHF
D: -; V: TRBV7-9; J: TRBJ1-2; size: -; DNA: TGTGCCAGCAGCTTGGTGGCTACTAACTATGGCTACACCTTC; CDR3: CASSLVATNYGYTF